The present T cell receptor beta chain was sequenced within a study of tissue T cells after allogeneic stem cell transplantation. Regarding the study as a whole: Which tissue TCRs were alloreactive or antigen-specific was not determined. Some clones might be persisting host cells. Motif-based clustering found tissue-specific repertoire signatures shared across patients, though few clones were shared. Within patients, tissue anatomy strongly shaped TCR repertoire composition.

Only a few counts were recorded for this clone. Antigen specificity is unknown. Germline V gene lookup returns CDR1 MNHEY and CDR2 SMNVEV (reference sequence). The CDR3 covers 17 residues. V lost 2 bases and J lost 8, with 19 bases in between. Produced via immunoSEQ multiplex PCR; TCRdb's table is partial and in-frame only. The table has several thousand clones, about 50% seen once. This TCR came from a female donor of 60 years or more with lung cancer. The starting material was duodenum tissue, obtained at autopsy. This chain uses TRBV27 with TRBJ1-6; D unclear. The CDR3 region has the DNA TGTGCCAGCAGTTTAATCGGCAACAATTTAGTGGATTCACCCCTCCACTTT. As protein: CASSLIGNNLVDSPLHF.